This T cell receptor beta chain was obtained from a study of blood T cell repertoires in COVID-19. Study at large: Material from acute and convalescent COVID-19 was sourced from the United States, Italy and Spain. Sources were T cells, B-cell-depleted T cells, or PBMCs; the material itself was cDNA or gDNA.

Original analysis: Estimation of nucleated cell counts was performed using reference gene primer amplification. The protocol was immunoSEQ multiplex PCR, while the TCRdb copy is restricted to in-frame clones and leaves out a portion. Clone size and the V and J calls come from that table; the DNA yielded D and trimming. Of roughly 80,000 clones in the sample, roughly four fifths were seen once. The CDR3 has 15 residues. Germline trimming cut 5 bases from V and 3 bases from J; bases unmatched to any gene: 9. Germline assignment: CDR1 MNHEY and CDR2 SMNVEV (reference sequence). The clonotype originates from an elderly man with acute or convalescent COVID-19. V usage is TRBV27 and J usage is TRBJ2-7; 8 bases match TRBD1. The sample taken for sequencing was peripheral blood. The CDR3 is CASSPRADRVYEQYF. In DNA form, the CDR3 reads TGTGCCAGCAGTCCAAGAGCGGACAGGGTCTACGAGCAGTACTTC.